The present TCR beta chain was sequenced within a study of human T cells and chemical hapten exposure. The V end was cut by 1 base, the J end by 8 bases, with 9 bases between. Germline V lookup: CDR1 SGHDN, CDR2 FVKESK. The CDR3 loop spans 14 amino acids. In the study's own analysis: Sample-level TCR yields exhibited a median of approximately 89,000, with a range of 23,224 to 690,600. Each CDR3 protein gets one entry after TCRdb re-called the RACE reads with MiXCR. None of the V and J calls come from the authors' own analysis; TCRdb made them. Counted here are tens of thousands of distinct CDR3 sequences, roughly 6.7% occurring once; the ten biggest clones make up 1.5% to 2%. As for time point: pre-sensitization, week 0. The treatment denotes: therapeutic diphenylcyclopropenone sensitization with weekly scalp DPC.

The clonotype was recovered from a woman aged 25 to 45 with alopecia areata. Some clones in this sample may be carry-over from other donors' samples. The chain uses TRBV14 and TRBJ1-6; D call uncertain. The starting material was whole blood, obtained in connection with sensitization to the hapten diphenylcyclopropenone (DPC). Written as DNA, the CDR3 is TGTGCCAGCAGCCAAGTGCTCGGCGATTCACCCCTCCACTTT. Encoded protein: CASSQVLGDSPLHF.